These T cell receptor beta chains were read from a single sample in a study of early T cells in non-severe SARS-CoV-2 infection. TCRdb re-derived calls from the 5' RACE reads in MiXCR, one entry per CDR3 protein. The sample carries 55,000 to 65,000 distinct CDR3 sequences, 8% to 10% recorded once. Sequencing was done on a sample of whole blood. All receptors come from an adult who was a healthcare worker with PCR-confirmed SARS-CoV-2 infection or an uninfected control (not recorded which). Each CDR3 is given without its conserved first and last residue. Each record gives: V gene, J gene, CDR3 protein.

>TRBV28|TRBJ2-7
ATTRDPRDEQY
>TRBV9|TRBJ2-1
ASSVGGSGRASSSYNEQF
>TRBV9|TRBJ1-1
ASSVAVRTEAF
>TRBV5-1|TRBJ1-1
ASSLVGREAF
>TRBV19|TRBJ1-5
ASDPGYSNQPQH
>TRBV20-1|TRBJ2-7
SARGLAGVGEQY
>TRBV11-2|TRBJ2-3
ASSLELDLVRDTQY
>TRBV3-1|TRBJ1-6
ASSQVLGQGASPLH
>TRBV5-1|TRBJ1-1
ASSLAGGDTEAF
>TRBV4-1|TRBJ2-5
ASSQLGQRETQY
>TRBV29-1|TRBJ2-3
SVEDRTGTTDTQY
>TRBV7-3|TRBJ1-1
ASSTQGVGEAF
>TRBV29-1|TRBJ2-4
SVGPSGSVGNIQY
>TRBV6-5|TRBJ2-3
ASSYSWDFSVDTQY
>TRBV20-1|TRBJ2-1
SALTGGSYNEQF
>TRBV14|TRBJ1-1
ASSQQGGTEAF
>TRBV5-1|TRBJ1-2
ASSMGDRIYGYT
>TRBV7-7|TRBJ1-4
ASSLDRDEKLF
>TRBV9|TRBJ1-1
ASSVGPNTEAF
>TRBV5-4|TRBJ2-1
ASSLVAGYNEQF
>TRBV3-1|TRBJ2-3
ASSQGPNTDTQY
>TRBV7-9|TRBJ1-6
ASSLALDALH
>TRBV20-1|TRBJ2-5
SALPGSGNVETQY
>TRBV7-8|TRBJ1-1
ASSLRQGAVEAF
>TRBV20-1|TRBJ1-3
SARDSVTGNTIY
>TRBV6-6|TRBJ2-2
AAGQANTGELF
>TRBV30|TRBJ2-2
AWTPGVSQGGELF
>TRBV5-1|TRBJ2-3
ASSLARAGVVDTQY
>TRBV18|TRBJ2-7
ASSGGRAIYEQY
>TRBV11-2|TRBJ2-7
ASSLDRSHEQY
>TRBV20-1|TRBJ2-7
SAYSAGGRGQYEQY
>TRBV19|TRBJ1-1
ASSITENTEAF
>TRBV18|TRBJ1-1
ASSPTGGSLAF
>TRBV29-1|TRBJ1-1
SVVELSTAF
>TRBV7-2|TRBJ2-4
ASSPSGYSGAQY
>TRBV7-8|TRBJ2-1
ASSSATGGTTYNEQF
>TRBV11-2|TRBJ2-1
ASSFASGLGNEQF
>TRBV6-2/TRBV6-3|TRBJ2-1
ASSWSTPTYNEQF
>TRBV20-1|TRBJ2-3
SAPESQSSTDTQY
>TRBV4-3|TRBJ2-7
ASSQEWLAADYEQY
>TRBV2|TRBJ2-1
ASKPETGAGNEQF
>TRBV3-1|TRBJ1-1
ASSRRDARNTEAF
>TRBV27|TRBJ2-2
ASMIQGPPNTGELF
>TRBV29-1|TRBJ2-1
SSSGSYNEQF
>TRBV27|TRBJ2-7
ASSPRQGFYEQY